The 6 T cell receptor beta chains below come from one sample, sequenced in a study of breast tumors, draining lymph nodes, adjacent tissues. TCRdb re-called the multiplex PCR reads through MiXCR, storing one row per CDR3 protein. The profile covers some 140,000 distinct CDR3 sequences, with approximately 20% appearing a single time and just over 2.5% taken by the ten largest. Axillary draining lymph nodes of breast cancer patients supplied the node samples. The source material was axillary lymph node tissue. These receptors all come from a female donor with breast cancer. Some clones in this sample may be carry-over from other donors' samples.

This sequence joins TRBV3-1 and TRBJ2-1, with 7 bases lining up with TRBD2. The CDR3 runs to 19 residues. CDR1 is LGHDT, CDR2 YNNKEL, per germline (reference sequence). Unmatched junction bases numbered 19, after V lost 4 bases and J lost 4 bases. The CDR3, as DNA: TGTGCCAGCAGCCCCTTTTTAACCTTGGGCGGGAGTGGGTACAATGAGCAGTTCTTC. This gives the protein CASSPFLTLGGSGYNEQFF.

This clonotype was observed at least ten times. The rearrangement links TRBV5-6 to TRBJ2-7; 7 positions match TRBD2. After removal of 0 bases from V and 6 bases from J, the junction contained 3 bases not matched to a gene. The germline V gene has CDR1 SGHDT and CDR2 YYEEEE. The CDR3 has 13 residues. CDR3 loop: CASSLGASGEQYF. As DNA, the CDR3 is TGTGCCAGCAGCTTGGGGGCTAGCGGCGAGCAGTACTTC.

This clonotype was counted at least ten times. The V gene is TRBV20-1, the J gene TRBJ2-3, with TRBD2 matching 12 bases. The CDR3 sequence is 15 residues long. Per germline, CDR1 DFQATT and CDR2 SNEGSKA (reference sequence). V lost 1 base to trimming and J lost 2 bases; unmatched junction nucleotides: 1. The CDR3 DNA reads as TGCAGTGCTAGAGGACTAGCGGGAGCCACAGATACGCAGTATTTT. Translation gives CSARGLAGATDTQYF.

This clonotype came up many times. J is TRBJ2-7 and V is TRBV7-8, with TRBD1 matching 9 bases. J was trimmed by 3 bases and V by 1 base; bases with no gene match: 4. Germline assignment: CDR1 SGHVS and CDR2 FQNEAQ. The CDR3 covers 15 residues. CDR3 region: CASSLVTGGSYEQYF. In DNA, the CDR3 is TGTGCCAGCAGCTTAGTCACAGGGGGCAGCTACGAGCAGTACTTC. The full variable domain, completed using reference TRBV7-8 and TRBJ2-7, is GAGVSQSPRYKVAKRGQDVALRCDPISGHVSLFWYQQALGQGPEFLTYFQNEAQLDKSGLPSDRFFAERPEGSVSTLKIQRTQQEDSAVYLCASSLVTGGSYEQYFGPGTRLTVT.

Ten or more counts support this clonotype. The J gene is TRBJ2-1, the V gene TRBV12-3 or TRBV12-4, with TRBD1 matching 7 bases. The CDR3 has 14 residues. Trimming took 6 bases from V and 4 from J; bases not matched to a gene: 6. The CDR3 loop is CASRPPGQYNEQFF. For the CDR3, the DNA is TGTGCCAGCAGACCCCCGGGACAGTACAATGAGCAGTTCTTC.

Many counts were recorded for this clonotype. The chain carries TRBV6-6 and TRBJ2-7; TRBD2 might be the D (5 bases). Deletions cut 2 bases from V and 0 bases from J, with 11 bases between. The CDR3 length is 15 residues. CDR1 and CDR2 from the germline V gene are MNHNY and SVGAGI (reference sequence). CDR3 amino acids: CASSYKAGSSYEQYF. Here the CDR3 DNA reads TGTGCCAGCAGTTACAAGGCGGGTTCCTCCTACGAGCAGTACTTC.